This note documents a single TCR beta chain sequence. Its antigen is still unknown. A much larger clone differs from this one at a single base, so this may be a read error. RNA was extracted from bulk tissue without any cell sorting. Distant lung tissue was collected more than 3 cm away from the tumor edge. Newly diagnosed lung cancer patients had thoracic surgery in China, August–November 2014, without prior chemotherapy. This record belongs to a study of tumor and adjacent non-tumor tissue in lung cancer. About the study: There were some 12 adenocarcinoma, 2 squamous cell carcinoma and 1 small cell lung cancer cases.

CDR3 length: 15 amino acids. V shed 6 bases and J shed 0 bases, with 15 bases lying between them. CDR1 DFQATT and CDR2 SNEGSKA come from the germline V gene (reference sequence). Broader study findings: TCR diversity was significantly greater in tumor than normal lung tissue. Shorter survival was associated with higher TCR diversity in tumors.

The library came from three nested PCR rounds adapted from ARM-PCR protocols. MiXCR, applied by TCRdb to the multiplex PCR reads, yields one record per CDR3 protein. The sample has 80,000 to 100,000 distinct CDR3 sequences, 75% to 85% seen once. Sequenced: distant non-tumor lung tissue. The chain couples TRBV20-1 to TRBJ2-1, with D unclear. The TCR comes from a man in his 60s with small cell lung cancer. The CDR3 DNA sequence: TGCAGTGCATTTCCGACTTTCCCCTCCTACAATGAGCAGTTCTTC. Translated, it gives CSAFPTFPSYNEQFF.